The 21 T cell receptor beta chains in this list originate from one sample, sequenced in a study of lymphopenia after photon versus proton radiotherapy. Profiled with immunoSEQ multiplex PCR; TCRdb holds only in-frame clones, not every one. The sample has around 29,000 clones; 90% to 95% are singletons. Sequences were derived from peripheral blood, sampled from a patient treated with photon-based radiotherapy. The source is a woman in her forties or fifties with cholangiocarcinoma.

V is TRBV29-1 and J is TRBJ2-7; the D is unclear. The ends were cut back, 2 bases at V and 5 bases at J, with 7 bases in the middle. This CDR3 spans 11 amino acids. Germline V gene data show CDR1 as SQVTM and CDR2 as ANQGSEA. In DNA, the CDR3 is TGCAGCGTTGAATCAGGCAACGAGCAGTACTTC. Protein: CSVESGNEQYF.

This chain's CDR3 is CASSYSGTGNSPLHF. Here the CDR3 DNA reads TGTGCCAGCAGTTATTCCGGGACAGGGAATTCACCCCTCCACTTT. The V gene is TRBV5-4, the J gene TRBJ1-6; 9 bases map to TRBD1. Per germline, CDR1 SGHNT and CDR2 YYREEE (reference sequence). V lost 5 bases to trimming and J lost 7 bases; unmatched junction nucleotides: 7. The CDR3 loop spans 15 amino acids. Full variable domain (rest looked up from reference TRBV5-4 and TRBJ1-6): ETGVTQSPTHLIKTRGQQVTLRCSSQSGHNTVSWYQQALGQGPQFIFQYYREEENGRGNFPPRFSGLQFPNYSSELNVNALELDDSALYLCASSYSGTGNSPLHFGNGTRLTVT.

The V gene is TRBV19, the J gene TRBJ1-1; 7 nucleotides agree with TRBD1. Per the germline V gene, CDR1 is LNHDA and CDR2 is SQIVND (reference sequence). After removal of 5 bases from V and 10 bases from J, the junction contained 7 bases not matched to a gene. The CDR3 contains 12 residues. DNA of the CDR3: TGTGCCAGTAGTCCACGACAGGGTGTAGCTTTCTTT. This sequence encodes CASSPRQGVAFF.

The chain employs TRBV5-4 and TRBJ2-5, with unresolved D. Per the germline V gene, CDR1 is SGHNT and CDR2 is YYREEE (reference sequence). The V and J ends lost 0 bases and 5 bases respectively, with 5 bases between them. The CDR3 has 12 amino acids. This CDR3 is CASSLVDETQYF. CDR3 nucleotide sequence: TGTGCCAGCAGCTTGGTGGACGAGACCCAGTACTTC.

The CDR3 protein is CASTGENTEAFF. Here the CDR3 DNA reads TGTGCCAGCACTGGAGAGAACACTGAAGCTTTCTTT. The chain employs TRBV2 and TRBJ1-1; D unclear. This CDR3 contains 12 residues. Looked up from germline, CDR1 is SNHLY and CDR2 is FYNNEI. V dropped 7 bases and J dropped 1 base, with 7 bases sitting between them.

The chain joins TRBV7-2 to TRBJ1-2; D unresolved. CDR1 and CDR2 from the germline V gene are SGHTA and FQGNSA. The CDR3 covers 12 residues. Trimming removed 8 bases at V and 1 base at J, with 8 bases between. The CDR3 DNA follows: TGTGCCAGCCGACCGGGTAACTATGGCTACACCTTC. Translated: CASRPGNYGYTF.

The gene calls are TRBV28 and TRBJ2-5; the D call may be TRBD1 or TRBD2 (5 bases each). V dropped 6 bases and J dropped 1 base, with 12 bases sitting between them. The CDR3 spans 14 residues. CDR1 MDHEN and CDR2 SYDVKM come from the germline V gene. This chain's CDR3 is CASSQGGGQETQYF. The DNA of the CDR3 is TGTGCCAGCAGCCAGGGTGGGGGCCAAGAGACCCAGTACTTC.

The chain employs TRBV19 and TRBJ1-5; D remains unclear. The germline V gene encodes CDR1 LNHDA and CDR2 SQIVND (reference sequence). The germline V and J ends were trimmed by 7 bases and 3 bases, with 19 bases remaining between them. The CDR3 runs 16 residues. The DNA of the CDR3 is TGTGCCAGTAATCGATCCCCTACAAGTATCAATCAGCCCCAGCATTTT. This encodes CASNRSPTSINQPQHF.

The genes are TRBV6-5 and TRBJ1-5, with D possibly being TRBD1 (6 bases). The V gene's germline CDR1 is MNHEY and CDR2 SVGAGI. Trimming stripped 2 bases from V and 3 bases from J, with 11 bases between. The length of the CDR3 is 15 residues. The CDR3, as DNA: TGTGCCAGCAGTTACGCACAGGGATTCAATCAGCCCCAGCATTTT. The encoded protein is CASSYAQGFNQPQHF.

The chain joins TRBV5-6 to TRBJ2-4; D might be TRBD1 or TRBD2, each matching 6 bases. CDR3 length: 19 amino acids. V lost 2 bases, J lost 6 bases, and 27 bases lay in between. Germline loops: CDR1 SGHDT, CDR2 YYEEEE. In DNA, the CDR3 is TGTGCCAGCAGCTTCAGGGGAGAGGTTATCACAGGGACTCGAAACATTCAGTACTTC. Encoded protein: CASSFRGEVITGTRNIQYF.

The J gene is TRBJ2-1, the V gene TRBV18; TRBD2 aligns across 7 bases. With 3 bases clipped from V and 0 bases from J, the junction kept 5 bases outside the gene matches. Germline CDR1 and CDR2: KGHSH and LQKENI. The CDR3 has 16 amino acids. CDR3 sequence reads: CASSPAGEFSYNEQFF. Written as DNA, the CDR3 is TGTGCCAGCTCACCGGCGGGAGAATTCTCCTACAATGAGCAGTTCTTC.

The CDR3 sequence: CASSWGLAGPNEQFF. In nucleotides, the CDR3 is TGTGCCAGCAGCTGGGGACTAGCGGGGCCGAATGAGCAGTTCTTC. This chain uses TRBV7-9 with TRBJ2-1; 13 nucleotides line up with TRBD2. Germline V gives CDR1 SEHNR, CDR2 FQNEAQ (reference sequence). Germline trimming cut 4 bases from V and 7 bases from J; bases unmatched to any gene: 4. The CDR3 spans 15 residues.

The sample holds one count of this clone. CDR3 in amino acids: CASSLSPVGDYGYTF. For the CDR3, the DNA is TGTGCCAGCAGCTTGTCCCCTGTCGGAGACTATGGCTACACCTTC. The rearrangement uses TRBV9 and TRBJ1-2; D gene uncertain. The CDR3 has 15 residues. CDR1 SGDLS and CDR2 YYNGEE come from the germline V gene. Trimming shortened V by 4 bases and J by 3 bases, and 16 bases separated the two germline ends.

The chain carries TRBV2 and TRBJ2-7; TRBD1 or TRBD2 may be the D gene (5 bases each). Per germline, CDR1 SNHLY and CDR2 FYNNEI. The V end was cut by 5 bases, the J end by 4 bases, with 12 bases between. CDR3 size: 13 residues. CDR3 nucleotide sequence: TGTGCCAGCAGTCCCAGGGAGAGGTACGAGCAGTACTTC. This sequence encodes CASSPRERYEQYF.

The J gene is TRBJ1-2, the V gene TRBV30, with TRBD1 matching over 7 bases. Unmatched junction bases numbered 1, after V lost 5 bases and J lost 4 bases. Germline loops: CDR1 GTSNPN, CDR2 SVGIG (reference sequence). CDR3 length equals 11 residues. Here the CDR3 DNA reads TGTGCCTGGGGGGACAGCTATGGCTACACCTTC. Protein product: CAWGDSYGYTF.

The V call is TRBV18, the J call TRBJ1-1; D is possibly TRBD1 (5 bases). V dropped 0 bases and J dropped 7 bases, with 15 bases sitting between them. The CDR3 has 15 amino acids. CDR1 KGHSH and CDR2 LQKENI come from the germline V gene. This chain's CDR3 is CASSPPVLGGGEAFF. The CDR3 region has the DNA TGTGCCAGCTCACCACCGGTGTTGGGGGGAGGTGAAGCTTTCTTT. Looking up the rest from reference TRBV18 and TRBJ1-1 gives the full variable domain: NAGVMQNPRHLVRRRGQEARLRCSPMKGHSHVYWYRQLPEEGLKFMVYLQKENIIDESGMPKERFSAEFPKEGPSILRIQQVVRGDSAAYFCASSPPVLGGGEAFFGQGTRLTVV.

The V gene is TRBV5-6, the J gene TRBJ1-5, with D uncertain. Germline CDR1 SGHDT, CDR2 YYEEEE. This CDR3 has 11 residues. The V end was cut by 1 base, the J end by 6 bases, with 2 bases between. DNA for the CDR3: TGTGCCAGCAGCTTGAGTCAGCCCCAGCATTTT. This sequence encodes CASSLSQPQHF.

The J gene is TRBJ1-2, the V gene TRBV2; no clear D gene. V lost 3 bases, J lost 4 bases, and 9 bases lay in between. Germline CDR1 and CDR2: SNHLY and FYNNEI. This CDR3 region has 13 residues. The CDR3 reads CASSERLTYGYTF. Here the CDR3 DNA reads TGTGCCAGCAGTGAGAGACTCACCTATGGCTACACCTTC.

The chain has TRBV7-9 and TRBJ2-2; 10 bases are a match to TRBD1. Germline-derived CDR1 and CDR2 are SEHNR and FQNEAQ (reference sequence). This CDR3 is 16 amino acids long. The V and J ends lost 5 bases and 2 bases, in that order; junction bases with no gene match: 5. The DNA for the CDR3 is TGTGCCAGCAGCCCACGGACAGGGGGAAACACCGGGGAGCTGTTTTTT. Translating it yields CASSPRTGGNTGELFF.

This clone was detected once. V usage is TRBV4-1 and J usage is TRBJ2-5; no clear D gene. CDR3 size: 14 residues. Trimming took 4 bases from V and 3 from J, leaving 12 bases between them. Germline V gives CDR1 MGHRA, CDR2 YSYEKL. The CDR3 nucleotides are TGCGCCAGCAGCCGACCCGACTTGAAAGAGACCCAGTACTTC. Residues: CASSRPDLKETQYF.

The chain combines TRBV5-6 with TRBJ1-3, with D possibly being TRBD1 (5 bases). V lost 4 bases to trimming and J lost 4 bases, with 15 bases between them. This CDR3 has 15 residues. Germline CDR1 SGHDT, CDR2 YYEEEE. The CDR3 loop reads CASSRRQGTGNTIYF. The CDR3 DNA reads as TGTGCCAGCAGCAGGCGTCAGGGTACCGGAAACACCATATATTTT.